These 15 T cell receptor beta chains were all obtained from the same sample, sequenced in a study of human T cells and chemical hapten exposure. TCRdb re-derived calls from the RACE reads in MiXCR, one entry per CDR3 protein. The table has 250,000 or so distinct CDR3 sequences, roughly 8% seen once. Stated time point: pre-sensitization, week 0. Stated treatment: therapeutic diphenylcyclopropenone sensitization with weekly scalp DPC. Specimen: whole blood, collected in connection with sensitization to the hapten diphenylcyclopropenone (DPC). The receptors originated from a young man with alopecia areata. Some clones in this sample may be carry-over from other donors' samples.

This clonotype has more than one count but fewer than ten. The CDR3 region is CASSYKNYNEQFF. The DNA of the CDR3 is TGTGCCAGCAGTTATAAGAACTACAATGAGCAGTTCTTC. This rearrangement joins TRBV6-5 to TRBJ2-1; D not certain. This CDR3 contains 13 residues. Germline loops: CDR1 MNHEY, CDR2 SVGAGI. V dropped 3 bases and J dropped 3 bases, with 6 bases sitting between them.

In its sample, this clonotype was seen many times. The chain is built from TRBV4-3 and TRBJ2-7; tentative D call: TRBD2 (7 bases). Trimming removed 1 base at V and 4 bases at J, with 14 bases between. CDR3 length equals 15 residues. Germline CDR1 LGHNA, CDR2 YSLEER. The CDR3: CASSQAAGAEYEQYF. CDR3 bases: TGCGCCAGCAGCCAAGCTGCGGGGGCAGAATACGAGCAGTACTTC.

In its sample, this clonotype was seen a few times. The rearrangement uses TRBV18 and TRBJ2-5; the match to TRBD2 covers 9 bases. V gave up 3 bases and J gave up 5 bases; unmatched junction bases: 13. Germline CDR1 is KGHSH and CDR2 is LQKENI. This CDR3 has 17 amino acids. For the CDR3, the DNA is TGTGCCAGCTCACCCTTACAGGAAGCGGGGGGCCTGGAGACCCAGTACTTC. Translating gives CASSPLQEAGGLETQYF.

The chain uses TRBV12-5 and TRBJ1-1, with a weak D call TRBD1 (5 bases). Per the germline V gene, CDR1 is LGHNT and CDR2 is FRNRAP. V was trimmed by 4 bases and J by 7 bases, leaving 13 bases between them. The CDR3 runs to 13 residues. DNA for the CDR3: TGTGCTAGTGGTTCGCCAGGGAAAATTGAAGCTTTCTTT. Translating it yields CASGSPGKIEAFF.

Ten or more counts support this clonotype. The J gene is TRBJ2-3, the V gene TRBV7-3; 11 bases match TRBD2. The CDR3 is 17 amino acids. Germline V gives CDR1 SGHTA, CDR2 FQGTGA. V trimming: 5 bases; J trimming: 2 bases; junction bases outside the gene matches: 9. This CDR3 reads CASSTTSGAPLTDTQYF. In nucleotides, the CDR3 is TGTGCCAGCAGCACGACTAGCGGGGCCCCCCTCACAGATACGCAGTATTTT.

The rearrangement links TRBV7-3 to TRBJ2-3, with unresolved D. The CDR3 is 15 residues long. Per the germline V gene, CDR1 is SGHTA and CDR2 is FQGTGA. V shed 4 bases and J shed 9 bases, with 20 bases lying between them. CDR3 region: CASSSGPDLRYTQYF. As DNA, the CDR3 is TGTGCCAGCAGCTCGGGTCCCGATTTGCGGTACACGCAGTATTTT.

This clonotype was detected many times. The chain links TRBV29-1 to TRBJ2-3; 7 bases align to TRBD1. CDR1 is SQVTM and CDR2 is ANQGSEA in the germline V gene. V trimming: 6 bases; J trimming: 4 bases; junction bases outside the gene matches: 7. This CDR3 has 13 residues. The chain's CDR3 is CSVATGVADTQYF. In DNA, the CDR3 is TGCAGCGTCGCCACAGGGGTGGCAGATACGCAGTATTTT.

This clonotype has a handful of counts. The V call is TRBV10-3, the J call TRBJ1-1, with D maybe TRBD1 (6 bases). Trimming pared 2 bases from V and 5 bases from J, leaving 15 bases between. The germline V gene encodes CDR1 ENHRY and CDR2 SYGVKD. The CDR3 is 15 amino acids. This CDR3 reads CAISEGLRGTTEAFF. For the CDR3, the DNA is TGTGCCATCAGTGAGGGCCTCAGGGGTACGACTGAAGCTTTCTTT.

This clonotype was seen repeatedly, ten times or more. The chain uses TRBV7-9 and TRBJ1-2; D not resolved. With 2 bases removed from V and 8 bases from J, the gap between germline ends came to 9 bases. CDR3 size: 12 residues. CDR1 is SEHNR, CDR2 FQNEAQ, per germline (reference sequence). CDR3 residues: CASSLNIWGYTF. CDR3 DNA: TGTGCCAGCAGCTTAAACATCTGGGGCTACACCTTC. The variable domain in full, completed from reference TRBV7-9 and TRBJ1-2, reads DTGVSQNPRHKITKRGQNVTFRCDPISEHNRLYWYRQTLGQGPEFLTYFQNEAQLEKSRLLSDRFSAERPKGSFSTLEIQRTEQGDSAMYLCASSLNIWGYTFGSGTRLTVV.

This clonotype was seen a few times. The V gene is TRBV5-6, the J gene TRBJ2-7, with D maybe TRBD2 (6 bases). The CDR3 covers 15 residues. Trimming pared 2 bases from V and 3 bases from J, leaving 15 bases between. From germline, CDR1 is SGHDT and CDR2 YYEEEE. The CDR3: CASSFSGGAHYEQYF. In DNA form, the CDR3 reads TGTGCCAGCAGCTTCTCGGGCGGGGCCCACTACGAGCAGTACTTC.

The sample holds many counts of this clonotype. V gene TRBV7-9 combines with J gene TRBJ2-7; the D is unclear. CDR1 and CDR2 (germline): SEHNR, FQNEAQ (reference sequence). This CDR3 region has 12 residues. V was cut by 4 bases and J by 2 bases, with 6 bases left in between. This CDR3 reads CASSSSPYEQYF. The CDR3 DNA reads as TGTGCCAGCAGCTCCTCGCCCTACGAGCAGTACTTC.

This clonotype was seen a few times. This chain joins TRBV7-2 and TRBJ2-2; 9 bases line up with TRBD1. J gave up 4 bases and V 3 bases, and 9 bases lay outside the gene matches. CDR3 length equals 17 residues. Germline V gene data show CDR1 as SGHTA and CDR2 as FQGNSA. The CDR3 sequence is CASSLGRGQGGTGELFF. The CDR3 nucleotides are TGTGCCAGCAGCTTGGGAAGGGGACAGGGAGGCACCGGGGAGCTGTTTTTT.

The rearrangement links TRBV7-9 to TRBJ2-1, with TRBD1 identical over 11 bases. CDR3 length: 16 amino acids. V was pared by 4 bases and J by 9 bases, with 11 bases of the junction left unmatched. Germline values: CDR1 SEHNR, CDR2 FQNEAQ (reference sequence). For the CDR3, the DNA is TGTGCCAGCAGCTCCTGGACAGGGGGCGACGGTGGTGAGCAGTTCTTC. It is translated as CASSSWTGGDGGEQFF.

This clonotype was counted a few times. V is TRBV29-1 and J is TRBJ2-2; D is perhaps TRBD1 (5 bases). The CDR3 covers 14 residues. Trimming took 6 bases from V and 6 from J, leaving 17 bases between them. Germline lookup yields CDR1 SQVTM and CDR2 ANQGSEA. The CDR3 loop is CSVGSLGRSGELFF. In DNA form, the CDR3 reads TGCAGCGTAGGGTCGTTGGGGCGCTCCGGGGAGCTGTTTTTT.

In its sample, this clonotype was seen a few times. This chain links TRBV6-5 with TRBJ1-4; a weak D match, TRBD1 (6 bases). Per the germline V gene, CDR1 is MNHEY and CDR2 is SVGAGI. Trimming shortened V by 7 bases and J by 8 bases, and 14 bases separated the two germline ends. The CDR3 runs 13 residues. CDR3 residues: CASTRTDGEKLFF. CDR3 nucleotides: TGTGCCAGCACCAGGACAGATGGAGAAAAACTGTTTTTT.